Presented here are 20 T cell receptor beta chains from one specimen sequenced in a study of blood T cell repertoires in COVID-19. Some clones are missing from TCRdb's copy, which holds only in-frame ones; the method was immunoSEQ multiplex PCR. This sample has roughly 87,000 clones, with approximately 80% found just once. Sequencing used peripheral blood. The source is a woman in her seventies with acute or convalescent COVID-19.

The chain combines TRBV2 with TRBJ1-6; D is unclear. This CDR3 has 13 amino acids. Germline loops: CDR1 SNHLY, CDR2 FYNNEI. Trimming shortened V by 7 bases and J by 8 bases, and 12 bases separated the two germline ends. The CDR3 protein is CASNQLVDSPLHF. CDR3 sequence (DNA): TGTGCCAGCAATCAGTTGGTCGATTCACCCCTCCACTTT.

The rearrangement joins TRBV19 to TRBJ1-2; D unclear. Germline V gene lookup returns CDR1 LNHDA and CDR2 SQIVND (reference sequence). V was shortened by 4 bases and J by 8 bases, with 17 bases between the two germline ends. The CDR3 loop spans 14 amino acids. The chain's CDR3 is CASSSGWFAGGYTF. CDR3 DNA: TGTGCCAGTAGTAGTGGGTGGTTCGCGGGCGGCTACACCTTC. Complete variable domain (other parts from reference TRBV19 and TRBJ1-2): DGGITQSPKYLFRKEGQNVTLSCEQNLNHDAMYWYRQDPGQGLRLIYYSQIVNDFQKGDIAEGYSVSREKKESFPLTVTSAQKNPTAFYLCASSSGWFAGGYTFGSGTRLTVV.

This chain connects TRBV3-1 (or the pseudogene TRBV3-2) to TRBJ2-7, with D unresolved. Trimming left V 4 bases short and J 5 bases short, with 9 bases between. CDR3 length: 12 residues. The V gene's germline CDR1 is LGHDT and CDR2 YNNKEL (reference sequence). CDR3 sequence reads: CASSLIRDEQYF. Written as DNA, the CDR3 is TGTGCCAGCAGCCTTATCCGGGACGAGCAGTACTTC.

The chain uses TRBV29-1 and TRBJ2-1, with 9 bases that match TRBD1. The CDR3 runs 13 residues. Germline CDR1 and CDR2: SQVTM and ANQGSEA. V was clipped by 4 bases and J by 8 bases; unmatched bases: 6. The CDR3 DNA is TGCAGCGTTGGGACAGGGGTTATCTATGAGCAGTTCTTC. This sequence encodes CSVGTGVIYEQFF.

The chain is built from TRBV2 and TRBJ1-2, with 7 bases identical to TRBD1. CDR1 SNHLY and CDR2 FYNNEI come from the germline V gene. Trimming took 8 bases from V and 5 from J; bases not matched to a gene: 8. The CDR3 has 13 amino acids. The CDR3 loop reads CASPGQQTYGYTF. The DNA of the CDR3 is TGTGCCAGCCCGGGACAGCAAACTTATGGCTACACCTTC.

CDR3 in DNA: TGTGCCAGCAGCTTAGGGGCAGGATATAATTCACCCCTCCACTTT. Amino acid sequence: CASSLGAGYNSPLHF. V gene TRBV7-9 combines with J gene TRBJ1-6; D gene unclear. Germline CDR1 reads SEHNR; CDR2 reads FQNEAQ (reference sequence). The CDR3 loop spans 15 amino acids. Trimming removed 1 base from V and 4 bases from J, with 8 bases in between.

V usage is TRBV3-1 (or the pseudogene TRBV3-2) and J usage is TRBJ2-1; the D gene is possibly TRBD2 (6 bases). The germline gives CDR1 LGHDT, CDR2 YNNKEL (reference sequence). The CDR3 has 14 residues. With 9 bases removed from V and 1 base from J, the gap between germline ends came to 13 bases. Here the CDR3 reads CASNLAGSYNEQFF. Written as DNA, the CDR3 is TGTGCCAGTAACTTGGCGGGGTCCTACAATGAGCAGTTCTTC.

The chain links TRBV6-5 to TRBJ1-6; a weak D match, TRBD1 (6 bases). This CDR3 spans 15 amino acids. Germline V gene lookup returns CDR1 MNHEY and CDR2 SVGAGI. V shed 2 bases and J shed 5 bases, with 10 bases lying between them. In nucleotides, the CDR3 is TGTGCCAGCAGTTACCGGGACATTAATAATTCACCCCTCCACTTT. It specifies CASSYRDINNSPLHF.

The CDR3: CASSRAGGDYGYTF. DNA for the CDR3: TGTGCCAGCAGTCGCGCTGGGGGGGACTATGGCTACACCTTC. V is TRBV27 and J is TRBJ1-2, with D possibly matching TRBD1 (5 bases). The V end was cut by 5 bases, the J end by 3 bases, with 13 bases between. Germline V gives CDR1 MNHEY, CDR2 SMNVEV (reference sequence). The CDR3 sequence is 14 residues long.

The chain joins TRBV10-1 to TRBJ1-6; D gene ambiguous. The CDR3 totals 13 residues. The germline gives CDR1 WNHNN, CDR2 SYGVQD (reference sequence). The V gene lost 8 bases and the J gene lost 5 bases, with 10 bases spanning the gap. The CDR3 is CASEGNHNSPLHF. The CDR3 DNA sequence: TGCGCCAGCGAGGGTAACCATAATTCACCCCTCCACTTT.

For this clone: The junction departs from germline at one end; a sequencing error may be responsible. The chain is built from TRBV5-6 and TRBJ1-2; possible D gene TRBD1, 6 bases. This CDR3 has 14 residues. Germline V gene data show CDR1 as SGHDT and CDR2 as YYEEEE. CDR3 coding DNA: TGTGCCCGCAGCTTGGGGCGGGGGGGCCGTGGCTACACCTTC. It is translated as CARSLGRGGRGYTF.

This chain joins TRBV5-1 and TRBJ2-3; 8 positions agree with TRBD2. The CDR3 runs 16 residues. Losses at the gene ends were 0 bases for V and 3 bases for J; bases not matched to a gene: 6. Looked up from germline, CDR1 is SGHRS and CDR2 is YFSETQ. CDR3 in amino acids: CASSLGRGAATDTQYF. The CDR3 region has the DNA TGCGCCAGCAGCTTGGGGCGGGGGGCCGCAACAGATACGCAGTATTTT.

The gene calls are TRBV5-8 and TRBJ1-2, with TRBD1 as a possible D gene (6 bases). The germline V gene encodes CDR1 SGHTS and CDR2 YDEGEE. V was cut by 5 bases and J by 5 bases, with 13 bases left in between. CDR3 length equals 13 residues. The CDR3 loop is CASRERGGYGYTF. CDR3 bases: TGTGCCAGCAGAGAAAGGGGGGGATATGGCTACACCTTC.

The chain employs TRBV6-6 and TRBJ2-7; D is undetermined. The length of the CDR3 is 15 residues. Trimming stripped 2 bases from V and 0 bases from J, with 11 bases between. Germline V gene sequence: CDR1 MNHNY, CDR2 SVGAGI (reference sequence). The CDR3, as DNA: TGTGCCAGCAGTTACGGCAGTTACGTCTCCTACGAGCAGTACTTC. It encodes CASSYGSYVSYEQYF.

This CDR3 reads CASSGLGNTIYF. The CDR3 DNA is TGTGCCAGCAGTGGTCTGGGAAACACCATATATTTT. V and J are TRBV2 and TRBJ1-3, with D unclear. V lost 4 bases, J lost 4 bases, and 5 bases lay in between. This CDR3 has 12 residues. The germline V gene has CDR1 SNHLY and CDR2 FYNNEI.

The V gene is TRBV4-1, the J gene TRBJ1-2; D call uncertain. This CDR3 contains 13 residues. V shed 1 base and J shed 8 bases, with 11 bases lying between them. Per germline, CDR1 MGHRA and CDR2 YSYEKL. This CDR3 reads CASSQVLWLGYTF. In DNA, the CDR3 is TGCGCCAGCAGCCAAGTTTTGTGGCTCGGCTACACCTTC.

V usage is TRBV5-1 and J usage is TRBJ1-6; no firm D call. The CDR3 is 14 residues long. The ends were cut back, 2 bases at V and 8 bases at J, with 11 bases in the middle. Germline V gene lookup returns CDR1 SGHRS and CDR2 YFSETQ. Here the CDR3 DNA reads TGCGCCAGCAGCTTCGGACTCCCGGATTCACCCCTCCACTTT. Translation: CASSFGLPDSPLHF.

This rearrangement joins TRBV12-5 to TRBJ1-1, with a possible D match to TRBD1 (6 bases). Germline V gives CDR1 LGHNT, CDR2 FRNRAP. Trimming took 1 base from V and 2 from J, leaving 11 bases between them. The CDR3 is 15 residues long. The CDR3 spells CASGLGDRINTEAFF. In nucleotides, the CDR3 is TGTGCTAGTGGTTTGGGCGACAGGATCAACACTGAAGCTTTCTTT.

The rearrangement joins TRBV29-1 to TRBJ1-2; D perhaps matches TRBD1 (6 bases). This CDR3 has 13 amino acids. Germline loops: CDR1 SQVTM, CDR2 ANQGSEA. The germline V and J ends were trimmed by 6 bases and 4 bases, with 15 bases remaining between them. CDR3 coding DNA: TGCAGCGTAGGTATCGGACAGTCCTATGGCTACACCTTC. Residues: CSVGIGQSYGYTF.

This sequence joins TRBV27 and TRBJ2-1; unclear D gene. Germline CDR1 MNHEY, CDR2 SMNVEV (reference sequence). CDR3 length equals 15 residues. V was pared by 2 bases and J by 5 bases, with 13 bases between. The CDR3 sequence is CASSLRPGDHNEQFF. The CDR3 nucleotides read TGTGCCAGCAGTTTACGGCCCGGAGACCACAATGAGCAGTTCTTC.